The rows below give T cell receptor beta chains drawn from one sample of a study of regulatory T cells in long-lasting Graves disease. TCRdb processed the multiplex PCR reads anew with MiXCR; each CDR3 protein has one entry. The sample shows about 500,000 distinct CDR3 sequences, about 16% of them seen only once. This sample was also put to use in a study of T cells in Graves' hyperthyroidism and ophthalmopathy.

Source: peripheral blood mononuclear cells (PBMCs), taken at new diagnosis, from a patient treated with antithyroid drugs. These receptors all come from a man aged 40-49 years with Graves disease. Both conserved end residues are part of each CDR3. D genes are given only for firm matches. Clone size is shown for a subset of rows, as once, few, many or a class of expanded clone.

TRBV2	TRBJ2-1	many	TRBD1	TGTGCCAGCAGCCGACAGGGGACCTACAATGAGCAGTTCTTC	CASSRQGTYNEQFF
TRBV24-1	TRBJ2-1	.	TRBD1	TGTGCCACCAGTGATACCAGGGGGCCGCACAATGAGCAGTTCTTC	CATSDTRGPHNEQFF
TRBV7-9	TRBJ2-3	many	TRBD1	TGTGCCAGCAGCTCTTGGACAGGGGACCCAGATACGCAGTATTTT	CASSSWTGDPDTQYF
TRBV7-9	TRBJ2-7	.	TRBD2	TGTGCCAGCAGTCCTAGCGGGAGTCCCCCCGAGCAGTACTTC	CASSPSGSPPEQYF
TRBV27	TRBJ2-1	few	TRBD2	TGTGCCAGCAGTTTAACTAGCGGGAGGAACAATGAGCAGTTCTTC	CASSLTSGRNNEQFF
TRBV7-3	TRBJ2-6	.	.	TGTGCCAGCAGCCAAGCACTGGGGGGCACCGGGGCCAACGTCCTGACTTTC	CASSQALGGTGANVLTF
TRBV28	TRBJ2-5	many	.	TGTGCCAGCAGGGGGGCTCTAGCGACCCAGTACTTC	CASRGALATQYF
TRBV2	TRBJ1-5	many	TRBD1	TGTGCCAGCAGCACAACAGGGGGCGCCTCATTTCAGCCCCAGCATTTT	CASSTTGGASFQPQHF
TRBV9	TRBJ2-1	.	TRBD2	TGTGCCAGCAGTACAAACGGGGGGGCCTCGAATGAGCAGTTCTTC	CASSTNGGASNEQFF
TRBV27	TRBJ1-1	.	.	TGTGCCAGCAGTTTCCTCGGGGCGAACACTGAAGCTTTCTTT	CASSFLGANTEAFF
TRBV27	TRBJ2-7	.	.	TGTGCCAGCAGTGATGATTCGGGGACCGAGCAGTACTTC	CASSDDSGTEQYF
TRBV12-3/TRBV12-4	TRBJ2-7	many	.	TGTGCCAGCAGTGTCTCAGGGTTTGGCTCCTACGAGCAGTACTTC	CASSVSGFGSYEQYF
TRBV7-2	TRBJ2-1	.	TRBD2	TGTGCCAGCAGCTTAGATGGTGGGAGGGACTACAATGAGCAGTTCTTC	CASSLDGGRDYNEQFF
TRBV16	TRBJ2-7	many	.	TGTGCCAGCAGCCAAACAGGGTGGGAGCAGTACTTC	CASSQTGWEQYF
TRBV3-1	TRBJ2-1	.	TRBD1	TGTGCCAGCAGCCAAGGGGGGACAGGGGGTTACAATGAGCAGTTCTTC	CASSQGGTGGYNEQFF
TRBV7-9	TRBJ2-1	.	.	TGTGCCAGCAGCTTAGATTCTATATCAGAGCAGTTCTTC	CASSLDSISEQFF
TRBV12-3/TRBV12-4	TRBJ2-7	.	TRBD2	TGTGCCAGCAGTTCCGGGACTAGCGGGAGGGTCGGCGAGCAGTACTTC	CASSSGTSGRVGEQYF
TRBV7-2	TRBJ2-2	few	.	TGTGCCAGCAGCATTCTGGGGCGTCCGGGAACCGGGGAGCTGTTTTTT	CASSILGRPGTGELFF
TRBV6-2/TRBV6-3	TRBJ2-1	.	.	TGTGCCACACGATTATACAATGAGCAGTTCTTC	CATRLYNEQFF
TRBV5-1	TRBJ1-2	many	TRBD1	TGTGCCAGCAGCTTGGCCGGGATCCCGGGACAGGGGTTCGGTGGCTACACCTTC	CASSLAGIPGQGFGGYTF
TRBV15	TRBJ2-3	many	TRBD2	TGTGCCACCAGCAGACCAAGGGAGCGGGAGGTTTACACAGATACGCAGTATTTT	CATSRPREREVYTDTQYF
TRBV29-1	TRBJ2-7	many	.	TGCAGCATAAAATCAATCGGTATCTACGAGCAGTACTTC	CSIKSIGIYEQYF
TRBV12-3/TRBV12-4	TRBJ2-1	few	TRBD2	TGTGCCAGCAGTGCCCACGGGACTAGTGTATACAATGAGCAGTTCTTC	CASSAHGTSVYNEQFF
TRBV6-1	TRBJ2-4	many	.	TGTGCCAGCAGTCCCTATAGTGGGAGTAGCTTTCAGTACTTC	CASSPYSGSSFQYF
TRBV5-1	TRBJ2-2	.	.	TGCGCCAGCAGCTTGGCACAGGTGACTAACACCAGGGAGCTGTTTTTT	CASSLAQVTNTRELFF
TRBV12-5	TRBJ1-5	many	.	TGTGCTAGTGGTTTGGACAGGCTCCAGAATCAGCCCCAGCATTTT	CASGLDRLQNQPQHF
TRBV24-1	TRBJ2-1	many	TRBD2	TGTGCCACCAGTGATCCCCCTAGCGGCCCTTACAATGAGCAGTTCTTC	CATSDPPSGPYNEQFF
TRBV9	TRBJ2-7	.	.	TGTGCCAGCAGCTCATCAGAGGGGAACCCCTACGAGCAGTACTTC	CASSSSEGNPYEQYF
TRBV20-1	TRBJ2-3	many	TRBD1	TGCAGTGCCTCCCGAGGACAGGGGGCATCAGATACGCAGTATTTT	CSASRGQGASDTQYF
TRBV2	TRBJ1-1	many	.	TGTGCCAGCAGGACAACAGACTCCGGAGGAGGAACCCAAGGAGGGAACACTGAAGCTTTCTTT	CASRTTDSGGGTQGGNTEAFF
TRBV20-1	TRBJ2-3	many	.	TGCAGTGCCCCCGCCGTAAGCACAGATACGCAGTATTTT	CSAPAVSTDTQYF
TRBV12-3/TRBV12-4	TRBJ1-1	many	.	TGTGCCAGCAGTTTATCGGCAGGGTTTATTAGCACTGAAGCTTTCTTT	CASSLSAGFISTEAFF
TRBV12-5	TRBJ2-5	many	TRBD2	TGTGCTAGTGGTCCGCACGGACTAGTCTCTGGGACCCAGTACTTC	CASGPHGLVSGTQYF
TRBV25-1	TRBJ2-1	.	.	TGTGCCAGCGGGAAGAATGGAAGGGGGCAGTTCTTC	CASGKNGRGQFF
TRBV7-9	TRBJ2-7	many	.	TGTGCCAGCAGCTTAGCACAGGTCGGATACGAGCAGTACTTC	CASSLAQVGYEQYF
TRBV19	TRBJ2-4	once	TRBD2	TGTGCCAGTAGTGCCGGACTAGCGGGAGTGGCCAAAAACATTCAGTACTTC	CASSAGLAGVAKNIQYF
TRBV3-1	TRBJ2-7	many	TRBD1	TGTGCCAGCAGCCGGGACAGGGCGTCCGAGCAGTACTTC	CASSRDRASEQYF
TRBV28	TRBJ2-3	.	TRBD2	TGTGCCAGCAGTCCCTCGGGACTAGCGGGAGAGGATACGCAGTATTTT	CASSPSGLAGEDTQYF
TRBV28	TRBJ1-4	many	.	TGTGCCAGCAGGACGCCAAATGAAAAACTGTTTTTT	CASRTPNEKLFF
TRBV28	TRBJ1-5	many	.	TGTGCCAGCACTCAAACGGTTATGCAGGGCAATCAGCCCCAGCATTTT	CASTQTVMQGNQPQHF
TRBV6-1	TRBJ2-3	many	TRBD2	TGTGCCAGCAGTGGCCAGACTAGCGGGACTGCTCAACTGGATACGCAGTATTTT	CASSGQTSGTAQLDTQYF